Listed below are T cell receptor beta chains from one sample, sequenced in a study of blood T cell repertoires in COVID-19. The assay was immunoSEQ multiplex PCR, and TCRdb's table has in-frame clones only and misses some. The sample holds about 330,000 clones, about 92% seen once. The specimen sequenced was PBMCs or T cells enriched from blood (not recorded which). These receptors originate from a woman between 25 and 40 years old who had recovered from COVID-19. CDR3s include the opening cysteine and the closing phenylalanine or tryptophan. Each record gives: J gene, V gene, CDR3 protein.

j_gene: TRBJ1-2; v_gene: TRBV27; CDR3aa: CASSDPRGGSYGYTF
j_gene: TRBJ2-1; v_gene: TRBV4-3; CDR3aa: CASSQGGTGRDYNEQFF
j_gene: TRBJ2-5; v_gene: TRBV3-1/TRBV3-2; CDR3aa: CASSTAGGPGTQYF
j_gene: TRBJ2-7; v_gene: TRBV19; CDR3aa: CASSTTGGSAEQYF
j_gene: TRBJ2-3; v_gene: TRBV6-5; CDR3aa: CASGDRVADTQYF
j_gene: TRBJ1-2; v_gene: TRBV3-1/TRBV3-2; CDR3aa: CASSQDPGTGRGYTF
j_gene: TRBJ1-1; v_gene: TRBV5-8; CDR3aa: CASSFLPGAGGTEAFF
j_gene: TRBJ1-2; v_gene: TRBV3-1/TRBV3-2; CDR3aa: CASSREGSEPRLGYTF
j_gene: TRBJ2-3; v_gene: TRBV28; CDR3aa: CASRGQGSSTDTQYF
j_gene: TRBJ1-2; v_gene: TRBV6-5; CDR3aa: CASSYLGEANYGYTF
j_gene: TRBJ2-2; v_gene: TRBV11-2; CDR3aa: CASSNTNNGELFF
j_gene: TRBJ2-3; v_gene: TRBV5-1; CDR3aa: CASSSRLAGSTDTQYF
j_gene: TRBJ1-2; v_gene: TRBV12-3/TRBV12-4; CDR3aa: CASSLAQGDGYTF
j_gene: TRBJ1-4; v_gene: TRBV7-8; CDR3aa: CASSFRDRGEKLFF
j_gene: TRBJ2-3; v_gene: TRBV2; CDR3aa: CASRVAAIEDTQYF
j_gene: TRBJ2-6; v_gene: TRBV2; CDR3aa: CASSSGTGRIGANVLTF
j_gene: TRBJ1-6; v_gene: TRBV15; CDR3aa: CATIDLRSHSPLHF
j_gene: TRBJ1-2; v_gene: TRBV5-6; CDR3aa: CASSLGQEYGYTF
j_gene: TRBJ2-7; v_gene: TRBV7-2; CDR3aa: CASSQASGQGSYEQYF